The 20 T cell receptor beta chains listed next were all sequenced from one sample in a study of shared clonotypes between healthy human individuals. Cells designated naive CD8 were CD45RO-negative and were positively selected for CCR7, with terminally differentiated effector memory CD45RA+ cells excluded. TCRdb's copy holds only in-frame clones and misses some; the assay was immunoSEQ multiplex PCR. The sample lists around 2.1 million clones; about 92% were seen once. Sequenced material: naive CD8+ T cells from PBMCs. Receptors were obtained from a man between 18 and 35 years old in good health. Some clones in this sample may be carry-over from other donors' samples.

The V gene is TRBV5-6, the J gene TRBJ2-2; D is unclear. Per the germline V gene, CDR1 is SGHDT and CDR2 is YYEEEE. This CDR3 has 16 amino acids. Trimming cost V 3 bases and J 4 bases, with 16 bases left between them. The DNA for the CDR3 is TGTGCCAGCAGCTCTAGTTTATCCGAGGCCACCGGGGAGCTGTTTTTT. This sequence encodes CASSSSLSEATGELFF. The complete variable domain, with remaining parts taken from reference TRBV5-6 and TRBJ2-2, reads DAGVTQSPTHLIKTRGQQVTLRCSPKSGHDTVSWYQQALGQGPQFIFQYYEEEERQRGNFPDRFSGHQFPNYSSELNVNALLLGDSALYLCASSSSLSEATGELFFGEGSRLTVL.

The gene calls are TRBV13 and TRBJ1-3; a possible D gene is TRBD1 (6 bases). The CDR3 length is 15 residues. The V end was cut by 3 bases, the J end by 4 bases, with 13 bases between. The germline CDR1 and CDR2 sequences are PRHDT and FYEKMQ (reference sequence). This chain's CDR3 is CASSFGGAHGNTIYF. In nucleotides, the CDR3 is TGTGCCAGCAGCTTTGGGGGGGCGCACGGAAACACCATATATTTT. Full variable domain (remainder filled in from reference TRBV13 and TRBJ1-3): AAGVIQSPRHLIKEKRETATLKCYPIPRHDTVYWYQQGPGQDPQFLISFYEKMQSDKGSIPDRFSAQQFSDYHSELNMSSLELGDSALYFCASSFGGAHGNTIYFGEGSWLTVV.

The rearrangement links TRBV4-3 to TRBJ1-1; 7 bases fit TRBD1. This CDR3 is built from 19 residues. Trimming took 0 bases from V and 6 from J; bases not matched to a gene: 19. CDR1 is LGHNA, CDR2 YSLEER, per germline. The CDR3 loop is CASSQDLPGLGNRGPEAFF. In nucleotides, the CDR3 is TGCGCCAGCAGCCAAGACCTTCCTGGGTTGGGGAACAGGGGCCCTGAAGCTTTCTTT.

The chain links TRBV5-6 to TRBJ2-5; 7 bases line up with TRBD1. The CDR3 has 11 residues. Germline CDR1 SGHDT, CDR2 YYEEEE. J lost 11 bases, V lost 9 bases, and 10 bases had no gene match. CDR3: CATDRDLEQYF. The CDR3 bases are TGTGCCACCGACAGGGACCTTGAGCAGTACTTC. The whole variable domain, remainder taken from reference TRBV5-6 and TRBJ2-5, is DAGVTQSPTHLIKTRGQQVTLRCSPKSGHDTVSWYQQALGQGPQFIFQYYEEEERQRGNFPDRFSGHQFPNYSSELNVNALLLGDSALYLCATDRDLEQYFGPGTRLLVL.

The CDR3 nucleotides are TGTGCCAGCAGTTCACAACAGGGTCCCTACGAGCAGTACTTC. Residues: CASSSQQGPYEQYF. V and J are TRBV27 and TRBJ2-7; TRBD1 is a possible D gene (6 bases). The CDR3 is 14 amino acids. Deletions cut 4 bases from V and 2 bases from J, with 12 bases between. Germline lookup yields CDR1 MNHEY and CDR2 SMNVEV (reference sequence).

This chain joins TRBV11-2 and TRBJ2-2; TRBD2 might be the D (6 bases). The CDR3 has 13 residues. Trimming cost V 5 bases and J 4 bases, with 8 bases left between them. CDR1 and CDR2 from the germline V gene are SGHAT and FQNNGV. CDR3 in DNA: TGTGCCAGCAGCCCGGGGGTCACCGGGGAGCTGTTTTTT. Protein: CASSPGVTGELFF.

The J gene is TRBJ2-1, the V gene TRBV7-2; 12 nucleotides line up with TRBD2. Germline V gene sequence: CDR1 SGHTA, CDR2 FQGNSA. CDR3 size: 19 residues. V was clipped by 0 bases and J by 0 bases; unmatched bases: 6. CDR3 DNA: TGTGCCAGCAGCTTAGCGGGGACTAGCGGGTCCAGCTCCTACAATGAGCAGTTCTTC. Translated, it gives CASSLAGTSGSSSYNEQFF.

This chain joins TRBV30 and TRBJ1-5, with TRBD1 as a possible D gene (5 bases). The germline V gene encodes CDR1 GTSNPN and CDR2 SVGIG (reference sequence). V gave up 0 bases and J gave up 7 bases, with 10 bases separating them. This CDR3 is 13 amino acids long. CDR3 sequence: CAWSVGTGQPQHF. The CDR3 coding sequence is TGTGCCTGGAGTGTAGGGACGGGACAGCCCCAGCATTTT.

In its sample, this clone was seen once. The chain carries TRBV4-3 and TRBJ1-5, with D unclear. The CDR3 length is 18 residues. Germline V gene lookup returns CDR1 LGHNA and CDR2 YSLEER. The V and J ends lost 0 bases and 0 bases respectively, with 15 bases between them. The DNA for the CDR3 is TGCGCCAGCAGCCAAGATTGGTCTCAGCGGTTTAGCAATCAGCCCCAGCATTTT. Translating gives CASSQDWSQRFSNQPQHF.

The V call is TRBV7-6, the J call TRBJ2-1; tentatively, D is TRBD1 or TRBD2 (5 bases each). The CDR3 is 20 amino acids. V was clipped by 3 bases and J by 0 bases, with 24 bases between them. Germline CDR1 and CDR2: SGHVS and FNYEAQ. The DNA for the CDR3 is TGTGCCAGCAGCTTCGGACGGGCGACAGACTGGGAGAGCTCCTACAATGAGCAGTTCTTC. Translating it yields CASSFGRATDWESSYNEQFF.

CDR3 sequence: CASSMDSIGNQPQHF. The CDR3 DNA reads as TGTGCCAGTAGTATGGACAGCATTGGCAATCAGCCCCAGCATTTT. This sequence joins TRBV19 and TRBJ1-5; a weak D match, TRBD1 (6 bases). The CDR3 is 15 amino acids. V shed 3 bases and J shed 2 bases, with 11 bases lying between them. The germline V gene has CDR1 LNHDA and CDR2 SQIVND (reference sequence).

The CDR3 reads CASSPFTGEGDPYEQYF. The CDR3 bases are TGCGCCAGCAGCCCTTTCACGGGGGAGGGGGACCCCTACGAGCAGTACTTC. The chain uses TRBV4-3 and TRBJ2-7; D perhaps matches TRBD2 (7 bases). Trimming stripped 4 bases from V and 2 bases from J, with 21 bases between. This CDR3 spans 17 amino acids. Germline CDR1 LGHNA, CDR2 YSLEER.

This chain joins TRBV7-9 and TRBJ2-5; 9 bases are shared with TRBD2. The CDR3 is 18 amino acids. With 0 bases clipped from V and 5 bases from J, the junction kept 13 bases outside the gene matches. Germline V lookup: CDR1 SEHNR, CDR2 FQNEAQ (reference sequence). CDR3 sequence reads: CASSLALAGQRVAETQYF. Written as DNA, the CDR3 is TGTGCCAGCAGCTTAGCCCTAGCGGGACAACGGGTGGCGGAGACCCAGTACTTC.

The table lists this clone with a few counts. The gene calls are TRBV19 and TRBJ1-1; D unclear. This CDR3 has 14 residues. V lost 3 bases, J lost 7 bases, and 15 bases lay in between. Germline CDR1 reads LNHDA; CDR2 reads SQIVND (reference sequence). The CDR3 protein is CASSILARRDEAFF. CDR3 sequence (DNA): TGTGCCAGTAGTATCCTCGCCAGGAGGGATGAAGCTTTCTTT.

A word on this clone: A read error may account for a junction end that differs from germline. The identical CDR3 is also encoded by other nucleotide sequences in the sample. The rearrangement uses TRBV27 and TRBJ2-7; TRBD2 matches 11 bases. Germline CDR1 and CDR2: MNHEY and SMNVEV (reference sequence). CDR3 size: 14 residues. In DNA, the CDR3 is TGTGCTAGCACCCTACTAGCGGGAGTGGGGGAGCAGTACTTC. Translating gives CASTLLAGVGEQYF.

V is TRBV21-1 and J is TRBJ2-1; TRBD1 is taken as the D call from the table, unchecked against the DNA. TRBV21-1 is a pseudogene locus. The CDR3 length is 17 residues. The chain's CDR3 is CASSKARGTGYRNEQFF. CDR3 nucleotides: TGTGCCAGCAGCAAAGCGCGAGGGACAGGGTATCGTAATGAGCAGTTCTTC.

The V and J genes are TRBV7-8 and TRBJ2-2; a weak D match, TRBD2 (6 bases). There are 16 residues in the CDR3. Trimming pared 1 base from V and 0 bases from J, leaving 9 bases between. Germline CDR1 SGHVS, CDR2 FQNEAQ. The CDR3 region is CASSLVGGANTGELFF. CDR3 coding DNA: TGTGCCAGCAGCTTAGTGGGGGGAGCGAACACCGGGGAGCTGTTTTTT.

The chain combines TRBV18 with TRBJ2-3; D remains ambiguous. Per the germline V gene, CDR1 is KGHSH and CDR2 is LQKENI. The CDR3 sequence is 15 residues long. The ends were cut back, 0 bases at V and 5 bases at J, with 12 bases in the middle. CDR3 sequence reads: CASSPPAKGRDTQYF. The CDR3 bases are TGTGCCAGCTCACCACCGGCCAAAGGAAGAGATACGCAGTATTTT.

This rearrangement joins TRBV7-8 to TRBJ1-1; 9 nucleotides align to TRBD1. The CDR3 consists of 15 residues. Looked up from germline, CDR1 is SGHVS and CDR2 is FQNEAQ. Losses at the gene ends were 5 bases for V and 4 bases for J; bases not matched to a gene: 8. The DNA for the CDR3 is TGTGCCAGCAGCCCCTGGACAGGGGTTGGCACTGAAGCTTTCTTT. It encodes CASSPWTGVGTEAFF. Full variable domain (missing parts from reference TRBV7-8 and TRBJ1-1): GAGVSQSPRYKVAKRGQDVALRCDPISGHVSLFWYQQALGQGPEFLTYFQNEAQLDKSGLPSDRFFAERPEGSVSTLKIQRTQQEDSAVYLCASSPWTGVGTEAFFGQGTRLTVV.

The rearrangement links TRBV6-6 to TRBJ2-7; D gene uncertain. The ends were cut back, 6 bases at V and 6 bases at J, with 12 bases in the middle. Germline loops: CDR1 MNHNY, CDR2 SVGAGI (reference sequence). The CDR3 has 12 residues. This CDR3 is CASRSLLSEQYF. CDR3 DNA: TGTGCCAGCAGATCACTCCTTTCCGAGCAGTACTTC.